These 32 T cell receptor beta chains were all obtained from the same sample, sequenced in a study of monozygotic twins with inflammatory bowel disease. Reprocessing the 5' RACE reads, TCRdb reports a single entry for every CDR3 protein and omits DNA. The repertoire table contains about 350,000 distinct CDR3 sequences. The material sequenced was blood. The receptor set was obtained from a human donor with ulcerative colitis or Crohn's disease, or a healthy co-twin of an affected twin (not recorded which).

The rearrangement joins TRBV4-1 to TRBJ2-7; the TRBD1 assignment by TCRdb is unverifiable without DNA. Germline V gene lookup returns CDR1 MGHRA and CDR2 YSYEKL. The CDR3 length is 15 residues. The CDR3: CASSQEARLPYEQYF.

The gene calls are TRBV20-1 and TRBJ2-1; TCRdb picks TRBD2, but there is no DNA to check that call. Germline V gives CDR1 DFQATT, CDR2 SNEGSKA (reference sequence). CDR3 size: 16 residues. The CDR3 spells CSARDREASSYNEQFF.

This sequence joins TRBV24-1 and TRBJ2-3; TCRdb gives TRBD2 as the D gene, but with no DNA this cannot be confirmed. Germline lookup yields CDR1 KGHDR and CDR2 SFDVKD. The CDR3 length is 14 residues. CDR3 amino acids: CATSGLAETDTQYF.

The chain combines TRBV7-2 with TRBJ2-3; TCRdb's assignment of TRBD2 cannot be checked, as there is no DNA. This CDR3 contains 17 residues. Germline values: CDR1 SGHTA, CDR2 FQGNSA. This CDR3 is CASSFTTSISHTDTQYF. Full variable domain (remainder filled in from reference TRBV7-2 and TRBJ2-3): GAGVSQSPSNKVTEKGKDVELRCDPISGHTALYWYRQSLGQGLEFLIYFQGNSAPDKSGLPSDRFSAERTGGSVSTLTIQRTQQEDSAVYLCASSFTTSISHTDTQYFGPGTRLTVL.

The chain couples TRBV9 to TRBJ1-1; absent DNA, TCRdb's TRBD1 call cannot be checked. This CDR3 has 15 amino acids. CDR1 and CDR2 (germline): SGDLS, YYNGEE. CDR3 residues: CASSVSGQTNTEAFF.

CDR3 sequence: CASSLEGTATQYF. The V call is TRBV5-1, the J call TRBJ2-3. Germline V gene lookup returns CDR1 SGHRS and CDR2 YFSETQ. The length of the CDR3 is 13 residues.

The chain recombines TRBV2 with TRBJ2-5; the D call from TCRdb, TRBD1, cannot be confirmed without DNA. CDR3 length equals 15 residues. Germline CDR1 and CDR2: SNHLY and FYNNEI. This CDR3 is CASSDPPRGRETQYF. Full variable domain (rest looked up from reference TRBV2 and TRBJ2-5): EPEVTQTPSHQVTQMGQEVILRCVPISNHLYFYWYRQILGQKVEFLVSFYNNEISEKSEIFDDQFSVERPDGSNFTLKIRSTKLEDSAMYFCASSDPPRGRETQYFGPGTRLLVL.

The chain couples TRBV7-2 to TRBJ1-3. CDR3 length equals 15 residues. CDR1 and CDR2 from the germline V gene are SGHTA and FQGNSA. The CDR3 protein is CASSSEGLLANTIYF.

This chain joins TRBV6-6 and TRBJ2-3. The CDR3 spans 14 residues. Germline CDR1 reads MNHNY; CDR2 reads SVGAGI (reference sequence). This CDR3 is CASSYLWRTDTQYF.

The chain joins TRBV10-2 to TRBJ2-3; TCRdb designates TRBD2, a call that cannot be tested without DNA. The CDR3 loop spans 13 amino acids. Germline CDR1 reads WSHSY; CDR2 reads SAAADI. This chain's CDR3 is CASSEWEADTQYF.

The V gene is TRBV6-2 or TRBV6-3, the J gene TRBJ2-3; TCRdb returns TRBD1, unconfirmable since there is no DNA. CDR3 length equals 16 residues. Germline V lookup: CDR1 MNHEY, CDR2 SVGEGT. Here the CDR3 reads CASSLGTGARTDTQYF.

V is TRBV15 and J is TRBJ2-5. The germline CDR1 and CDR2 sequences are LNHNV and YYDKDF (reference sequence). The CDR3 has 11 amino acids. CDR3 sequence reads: CATSRDDPRHF. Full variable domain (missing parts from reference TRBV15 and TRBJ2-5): DAMVIQNPRYQVTQFGKPVTLSCSQTLNHNVMYWYQQKSSQAPKLLFHYYDKDFNNEADTPDNFQSRRPNTSFCFLDIRSPGLGDTAMYLCATSRDDPRHFGPGTRLLVL.

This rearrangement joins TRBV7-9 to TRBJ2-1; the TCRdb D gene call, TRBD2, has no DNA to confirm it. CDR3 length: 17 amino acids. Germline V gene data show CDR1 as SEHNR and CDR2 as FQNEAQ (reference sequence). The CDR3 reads CASSSRPGLAGDNEQFF.

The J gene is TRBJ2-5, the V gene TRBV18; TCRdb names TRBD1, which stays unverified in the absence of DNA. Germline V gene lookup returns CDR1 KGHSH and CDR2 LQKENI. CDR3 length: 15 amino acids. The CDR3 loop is CASSPRDRRGETQYF.

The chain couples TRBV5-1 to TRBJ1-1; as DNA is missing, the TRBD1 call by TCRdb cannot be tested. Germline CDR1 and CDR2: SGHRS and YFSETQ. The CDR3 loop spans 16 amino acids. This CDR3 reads CASSPDPPGLATEAFF.

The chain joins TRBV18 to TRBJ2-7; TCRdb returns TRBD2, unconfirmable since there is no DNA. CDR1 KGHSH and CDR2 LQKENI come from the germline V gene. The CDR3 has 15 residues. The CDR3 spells CASSPAGTSGHEQYF.

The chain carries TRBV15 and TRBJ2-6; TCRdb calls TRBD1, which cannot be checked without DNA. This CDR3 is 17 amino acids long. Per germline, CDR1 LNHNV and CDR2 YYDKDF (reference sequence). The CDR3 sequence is CATSRPGTGSGANVLTF.

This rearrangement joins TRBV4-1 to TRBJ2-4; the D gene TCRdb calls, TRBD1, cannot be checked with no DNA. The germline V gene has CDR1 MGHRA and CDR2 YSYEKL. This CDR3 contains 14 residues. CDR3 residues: CASSQTGSGNILYF.

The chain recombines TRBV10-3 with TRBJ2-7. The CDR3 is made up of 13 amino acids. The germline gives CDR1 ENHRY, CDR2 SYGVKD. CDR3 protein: CAISEQSSYEQYF.

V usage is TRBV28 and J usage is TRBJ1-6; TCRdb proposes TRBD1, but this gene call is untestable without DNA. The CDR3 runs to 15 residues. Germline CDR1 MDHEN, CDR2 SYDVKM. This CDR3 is CASSPPTGETSPLHF.

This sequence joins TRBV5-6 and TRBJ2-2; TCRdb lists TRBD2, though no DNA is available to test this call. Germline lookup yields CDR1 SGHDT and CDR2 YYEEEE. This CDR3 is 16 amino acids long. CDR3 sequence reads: CASSYLAGVGTGELFF.

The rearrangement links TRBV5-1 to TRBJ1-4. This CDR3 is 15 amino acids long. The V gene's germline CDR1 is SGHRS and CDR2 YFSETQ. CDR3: CASSLDGLLGEKLFF.

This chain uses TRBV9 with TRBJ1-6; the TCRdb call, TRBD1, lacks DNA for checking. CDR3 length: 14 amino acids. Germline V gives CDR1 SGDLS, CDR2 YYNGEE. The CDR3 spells CASSPDRAGSPLHF.

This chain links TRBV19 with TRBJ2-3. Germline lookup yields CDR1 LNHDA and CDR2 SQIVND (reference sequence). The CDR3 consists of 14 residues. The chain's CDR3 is CASSSQTSTDTQYF.

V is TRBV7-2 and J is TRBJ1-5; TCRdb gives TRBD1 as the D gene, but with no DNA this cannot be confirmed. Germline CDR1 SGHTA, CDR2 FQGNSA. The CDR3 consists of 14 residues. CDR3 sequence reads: CASSWDSSNQPQHF.

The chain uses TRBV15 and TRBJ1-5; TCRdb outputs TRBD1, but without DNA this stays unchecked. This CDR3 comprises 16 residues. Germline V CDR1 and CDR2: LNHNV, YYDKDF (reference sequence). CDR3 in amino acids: CATSRVTGPSNQPQHF.

The CDR3 reads CASSFRQGAGNGELFF. The chain is built from TRBV19 and TRBJ2-2; TCRdb's assignment of TRBD1 cannot be checked, as there is no DNA. The CDR3 length is 16 residues. The V gene's germline CDR1 is LNHDA and CDR2 SQIVND (reference sequence).

The CDR3 loop is CASSTRRRTGVTNEKLFF. The chain combines TRBV28 with TRBJ1-4; TCRdb indicates TRBD1, and absent DNA this call remains unverified. The germline gives CDR1 MDHEN, CDR2 SYDVKM. This CDR3 has 18 residues.

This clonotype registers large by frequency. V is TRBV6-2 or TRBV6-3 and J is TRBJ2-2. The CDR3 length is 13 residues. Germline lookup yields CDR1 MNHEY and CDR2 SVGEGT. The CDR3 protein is CASSYQENRELFF.

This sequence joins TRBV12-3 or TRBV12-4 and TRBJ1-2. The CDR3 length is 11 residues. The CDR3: CASSSVYGYTF.

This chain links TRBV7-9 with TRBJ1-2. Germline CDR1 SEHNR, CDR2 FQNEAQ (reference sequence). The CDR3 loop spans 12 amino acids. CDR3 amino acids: CASSLVDNGYTF. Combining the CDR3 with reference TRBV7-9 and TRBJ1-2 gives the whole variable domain DTGVSQNPRHKITKRGQNVTFRCDPISEHNRLYWYRQTLGQGPEFLTYFQNEAQLEKSRLLSDRFSAERPKGSFSTLEIQRTEQGDSAMYLCASSLVDNGYTFGSGTRLTVV.

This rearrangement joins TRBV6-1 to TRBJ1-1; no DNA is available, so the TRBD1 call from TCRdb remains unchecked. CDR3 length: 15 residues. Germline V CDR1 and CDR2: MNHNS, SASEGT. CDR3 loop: CASSERGSPNTEAFF.